This T cell receptor (beta chain) was obtained from a study of PD-1 blockade in classical Hodgkin lymphoma. V gave up 0 bases and J gave up 5 bases, with 14 bases separating them. The germline V gene has CDR1 SGHNT and CDR2 YYREEE (reference sequence). The CDR3 consists of 15 residues. General observations from the study: The diversity seen at baseline in complete responders resembled that of newly diagnosed patients. Reasons behind the repertoire differences stay unclear, perhaps disease activity or earlier therapy. Compared with healthy donors, newly diagnosed patients reportedly showed lower baseline TCR diversity.

This clone occurred a few times. Antigen: not known. The method was immunoSEQ multiplex PCR; TCRdb's version includes in-frame clones alone and lacks a portion of them. This sample has 20,000 to 25,000 clones; over 65% occur once, and the top ten carry roughly 7.3%. Patients all relapsed after autologous stem cell transplantation, and there was variation in brentuximab vedotin exposure. When best responses were assessed, they were complete response, partial response or progressive disease. The sequence derives from a human donor with classical Hodgkin lymphoma. This sample comprised peripheral blood mononuclear cells (PBMCs), obtained before the second cycle of nivolumab. V is TRBV5-4 and J is TRBJ2-5; possibly TRBD1 or TRBD2 for D (6 bases each). The CDR3 DNA sequence: TGTGCCAGCAGCTTGGGGGGGTCGGGGGCCGAGACCCAGTACTTC. Translation: CASSLGGSGAETQYF.